The 20 T cell receptor beta chains below were found in one sample sequenced in a study of post-analysis software for immune sequencing data. Antigens of these TCRs are unknown. Unique-molecular-identifier-tagged TCR beta cDNA libraries were used. TCRdb independently ran MiXCR on the PCR reads; one entry per CDR3 protein. The data show about 460,000 distinct CDR3 sequences, around 40% seen once. Study-wide results and limits: When patients were compared with controls, 5 or 6 TRBV segments were more frequent, TRBV5-6, TRBV5-1 and TRBV20-1 among them.

Sequencing was performed on blood. The receptors were sampled from a girl between 5 and 17 years old with multiple sclerosis.

The genes are TRBV14 and TRBJ1-5; D call uncertain. The V end lost 1 base, the J end lost 4 bases, and 5 bases lay between the germline ends. The germline CDR1 and CDR2 sequences are SGHDN and FVKESK. The CDR3 has 13 residues. The CDR3 region is CASSQAENQPQHF. The DNA for the CDR3 is TGTGCCAGCAGCCAAGCAGAGAATCAGCCCCAGCATTTT.

The CDR3: CASSEASGNSPLHF. The CDR3, as DNA: TGTGCCAGCAGTGAGGCGAGCGGGAATTCACCCCTCCACTTT. The rearrangement links TRBV2 to TRBJ1-6; D uncertain. Trimming removed 3 bases at V and 7 bases at J, with 10 bases between. There are 14 residues in the CDR3. In germline, CDR1 is SNHLY, CDR2 FYNNEI.

This sequence joins TRBV6-5 and TRBJ2-1; D gene unclear. This CDR3 comprises 14 residues. Germline lookup yields CDR1 MNHEY and CDR2 SVGAGI. Trimming shortened V by 6 bases and J by 8 bases, and 17 bases separated the two germline ends. The CDR3 here is CASRPPGSGDEQFF. The CDR3 region has the DNA TGTGCCAGCAGACCTCCGGGTTCTGGCGATGAGCAGTTCTTC.

This sequence joins TRBV7-2 and TRBJ2-1; 7 bases line up with TRBD2. The junction had 7 bases not matched to a gene; V was cut back by 1 base and J by 7 bases. Germline values: CDR1 SGHTA, CDR2 FQGNSA. The CDR3 contains 15 residues. CDR3 bases: TGTGCCAGCAGCTTAGTATATTTGGGGGGGAATGAGCAGTTCTTC. Its protein product is CASSLVYLGGNEQFF.

The chain recombines TRBV21-1 with TRBJ2-3; the table's D call, TRBD1, has no DNA check behind it. TRBV21-1 is recorded as a pseudogene. The CDR3 is 16 residues long. The CDR3, as DNA: TGTGCCAGCAGCAAAGAGGGGGACAGGCTCGGGGATACGCAGTATTTT. It encodes CASSKEGDRLGDTQYF.

This chain connects TRBV24-1 to TRBJ2-7; TRBD1 agrees at 9 bases. There are 14 residues in the CDR3. Germline V gene sequence: CDR1 KGHDR, CDR2 SFDVKD. With V trimmed by 9 bases and J by 6 bases, 11 bases remained unmatched. The DNA of the CDR3 is TGTGCCACCGGGGCGACAGGGGGATTAGGCGAGCAGTACTTC. Amino acids: CATGATGGLGEQYF.

The rearrangement links TRBV5-6 to TRBJ1-1, with D perhaps matching TRBD1 (5 bases). Deletions cut 5 bases from V and 0 bases from J, with 20 bases between. Germline V lookup: CDR1 SGHDT, CDR2 YYEEEE. CDR3 length equals 17 residues. CDR3 in amino acids: CASRVGPGSRVNTEAFF. For the CDR3, the DNA is TGTGCCAGCAGGGTTGGACCAGGGTCACGGGTGAACACTGAAGCTTTCTTT.

This chain uses TRBV7-8 with TRBJ2-3; 12 bases line up with TRBD2. The junction had 4 bases not matched to a gene; V was cut back by 0 bases and J by 6 bases. The CDR3 is made up of 16 amino acids. Germline loops: CDR1 SGHVS, CDR2 FQNEAQ. CDR3 nucleotide sequence: TGTGCCAGCAGCTTAGCCCTAGCGGGAGGGGGTGATACGCAGTATTTT. Protein product: CASSLALAGGGDTQYF.

J is TRBJ2-7 and V is TRBV5-8; D not resolved. This CDR3 spans 13 amino acids. The V end lost 1 base, the J end lost 1 base, and 6 bases lay between the germline ends. The V gene's germline CDR1 is SGHTS and CDR2 YDEGEE. In DNA, the CDR3 is TGTGCCAGCAGCTTGTTGGTTTCCTACGAGCAGTACTTC. This codes for CASSLLVSYEQYF.

The chain has TRBV20-1 and TRBJ2-1; TRBD2 agrees at 7 bases. With the DNA end fitting TRBJ2-7 better, the J assignment may be wrong. The CDR3 consists of 12 residues. Germline values: CDR1 DFQATT, CDR2 SNEGSKA (reference sequence). CDR3 amino acids: CSARTSVDEQYF. The CDR3 DNA sequence: TGCAGTGCTAGAACTAGCGTCGACGAGCAGTACTTC.

The chain joins TRBV11-2 to TRBJ2-1; no definite D call. Trimming took 5 bases from V and 8 from J, leaving 13 bases between them. The germline gives CDR1 SGHAT, CDR2 FQNNGV. The CDR3 spans 13 residues. The CDR3 loop is CASSPRTWYEQFF. As DNA, the CDR3 is TGTGCCAGCAGCCCCCGGACCTGGTATGAGCAGTTCTTC.

This clonotype was seen more than once but under ten times. This chain uses TRBV29-1 with TRBJ2-3; 9 bases agree with TRBD2. CDR1 SQVTM and CDR2 ANQGSEA come from the germline V gene. This CDR3 comprises 16 residues. Trimming at V came to 3 bases and at J to 1 base, leaving 8 bases not matched to a gene. CDR3 in amino acids: CSVDFWREGRTDTQYF. The CDR3 bases are TGCAGCGTTGATTTTTGGCGGGAGGGACGCACAGATACGCAGTATTTT.

This clonotype was observed a few times. The chain carries TRBV7-6 and TRBJ2-5; TRBD2 matches at 9 bases. The V and J ends lost 5 bases and 5 bases, in that order; junction bases with no gene match: 15. Germline CDR1 SGHVS, CDR2 FNYEAQ. CDR3 length equals 17 residues. Here the CDR3 reads CASSLSQTVAGAETQYF. The DNA for the CDR3 is TGTGCCAGCAGCCTTAGCCAGACCGTAGCGGGAGCGGAGACCCAGTACTTC.

This clonotype was recorded a few times. The V gene is TRBV7-2, the J gene TRBJ2-1, with 8 bases that match TRBD2. Per the germline V gene, CDR1 is SGHTA and CDR2 is FQGNSA. V lost 6 bases, J lost 12 bases, and 7 bases stayed unmatched. The CDR3 totals 12 residues. DNA for the CDR3: TGTGCCAGCAGAGAGAGCGGGAGTGCGCAGTTCTTC. Translated, it gives CASRESGSAQFF.

The sample holds a few counts of this clonotype. The V call is TRBV6-2 or TRBV6-3, the J call TRBJ2-1, with D possibly TRBD2 on 5 matching bases. The germline V gene encodes CDR1 MNHEY and CDR2 SVGEGT. Deletions cut 6 bases from V and 8 bases from J, with 14 bases between. The CDR3 sequence is 13 residues long. Here the CDR3 reads CASRPLIGDEQFF. The CDR3 nucleotides read TGTGCCAGCAGGCCCCTAATCGGGGATGAGCAGTTCTTC.

This clonotype was detected only a few times. The chain has TRBV9 and TRBJ1-2, with D possibly being TRBD1 (5 bases). The V end was cut by 4 bases, the J end by 6 bases, with 16 bases between. The CDR3 sequence is 14 residues long. CDR1 and CDR2 (germline): SGDLS, YYNGEE. The chain's CDR3 is CASSPYPGGNGYTF. The CDR3 region has the DNA TGTGCCAGCAGCCCGTACCCGGGGGGGAATGGCTACACCTTC.

This rearrangement joins TRBV20-1 to TRBJ1-1, with D hard to call. Germline lookup yields CDR1 DFQATT and CDR2 SNEGSKA (reference sequence). V was clipped by 4 bases and J by 0 bases, with 6 bases between them. The CDR3 spans 12 residues. As DNA, the CDR3 is TGCAGTGCTATGGCGATGAACACTGAAGCTTTCTTT. This encodes CSAMAMNTEAFF.

This clonotype turned up a few times. The genes are TRBV4-1 and TRBJ2-7, with D unclear. V was pared by 0 bases and J by 2 bases, with 11 bases between. CDR1 is MGHRA and CDR2 is YSYEKL in the germline V gene. The CDR3 spans 15 residues. CDR3 amino acids: CASSQEVRVTYEQYF. The CDR3 bases are TGCGCCAGCAGCCAAGAGGTTAGGGTTACCTACGAGCAGTACTTC.

This clonotype came up a few times. The chain couples TRBV12-3 or TRBV12-4 to TRBJ1-5; possibly TRBD1 for D (6 bases). V lost 6 bases and J 0 bases, leaving 12 bases between the germline ends. The CDR3 contains 15 residues. CDR3 DNA: TGTGCCAGCAGACACGGGGGCAATAGCAATCAGCCCCAGCATTTT. This codes for CASRHGGNSNQPQHF.

The chain carries TRBV20-1 and TRBJ2-7, with 9 nucleotides matching TRBD1. CDR1 is DFQATT and CDR2 is SNEGSKA in the germline V gene (reference sequence). The CDR3 totals 15 residues. With V trimmed by 4 bases and J by 0 bases, 7 bases remained unmatched. The CDR3 region has the DNA TGCAGTGCTATGCCTCGGGACAGGGACTCCTACGAGCAGTACTTC. It codes for CSAMPRDRDSYEQYF.